The 4 T cell receptor beta chains below all came from one sample that was sequenced in a study of blood T cell repertoires in COVID-19. Method: immunoSEQ multiplex PCR; TCRdb's copy keeps in-frame clones and lacks some. The profile shows about 170,000 clones, around nine tenths of them singletons. The sample comprised peripheral blood. The receptors derive from a woman aged 80 or over with COVID-19, enrolled during active disease.

A single count supports this clone. The chain links TRBV28 to TRBJ1-2; D unresolved. V gave up 3 bases and J gave up 2 bases, with 13 bases separating them. CDR3 length: 15 residues. The V gene's germline CDR1 is MDHEN and CDR2 SYDVKM. The CDR3: CASSFITSTNYGYTF. The CDR3 DNA is TGTGCCAGCAGTTTTATAACAAGTACGAACTATGGCTACACCTTC.

The CDR3 DNA reads as TGTGCCAGCTCACCACTAGGACAGGGGCCCCCTGGGGCCAACGTCCTGACTTTC. It translates to CASSPLGQGPPGANVLTF. The V call is TRBV18, the J call TRBJ2-6; TRBD1 aligns across 9 bases. Germline V lookup: CDR1 KGHSH, CDR2 LQKENI. The CDR3 is 18 amino acids. The trim removed 1 base at V and 2 bases at J, leaving 6 bases unmatched.

Many counts were recorded for this clone. Distinct nucleotide sequences in the sample also encode this CDR3. The chain joins TRBV20-1 to TRBJ2-5; D not certain. This CDR3 is built from 11 residues. The germline V and J ends were trimmed by 6 bases and 4 bases, with 9 bases remaining between them. CDR1 and CDR2 from the germline V gene are DFQATT and SNEGSKA (reference sequence). The CDR3 spells CSAGVGETQYF. The DNA of the CDR3 is TGCAGTGCAGGAGTGGGAGAGACCCAGTACTTC.

This clone appeared a few times. This sequence joins TRBV7-3 and TRBJ1-1; D is unresolved. Per the germline V gene, CDR1 is SGHTA and CDR2 is FQGTGA. Trimming shortened V by 6 bases and J by 5 bases, and 13 bases separated the two germline ends. The CDR3 is made up of 13 amino acids. DNA of the CDR3: TGTGCCAGCAGTTTCGGTTGGCGGACTGAAGCTTTCTTT. It translates to CASSFGWRTEAFF.